This T cell receptor (beta chain) was captured in a study of PD-1 blockade in classical Hodgkin lymphoma. Whole-study results and caveats: Diminished baseline TCR diversity has been reported in newly diagnosed patients relative to healthy donors. Undefined causes, possibly disease activity or prior therapy, underlie the repertoire differences.

On this clone: Its antigen is still unknown.

Libraries were prepared by immunoSEQ multiplex PCR; TCRdb keeps only in-frame clonotypes and omits some of them. Of 20,000 to 25,000 clones in the sample, roughly 94% are singletons; the top ten hold about 4.3%. The time point: newly diagnosed, previously untreated cHL patient sample. Newly diagnosed, untreated classical Hodgkin lymphoma PBMCs served as comparison. The V end lost 6 bases, the J end lost 4 bases, and 8 bases lay between the germline ends. The CDR3 is 12 amino acids. CDR1 and CDR2 from the germline V gene are MNHEY and SVGAGI. This chain links TRBV6-5 with TRBJ2-3; no definite D call. This sequence originates from a human donor with classical Hodgkin lymphoma. Sequenced material: peripheral blood mononuclear cells (PBMCs). The CDR3 region has the DNA TGTGCCAGCAGCGTTACCCCAGATACGCAGTATTTT. Its translation is CASSVTPDTQYF.